These 31 T cell receptor beta chains share one sample of origin, sequenced in a study of OX40 agonist ivuxolimab in advanced cancers. TCRdb keeps only in-frame clones here, not all; method: immunoSEQ multiplex PCR. Altogether about 64,000 clones are present, around 90% being singletons, with the ten largest covering about 0.44%. The source material was CD4+ or CD8+ T cells sorted from blood, sampled in a trial of the OX40 agonist ivuxolimab. These receptors originate from an adult with an advanced solid tumor such as melanoma, head and neck, liver or kidney cancer.

The chain combines TRBV2 with TRBJ2-1, with a possible D match to TRBD2 (5 bases). Between the trimmed V and J ends, which lost 5 bases and 4 bases, there was a span of 9 bases. CDR1 is SNHLY, CDR2 FYNNEI, per germline. This CDR3 is 13 amino acids long. The CDR3 is CASSTTSYNEQFF. In nucleotides, the CDR3 is TGTGCCAGCAGTACCACTAGTTACAATGAGCAGTTCTTC.

This chain connects TRBV5-1 to TRBJ1-2; D may be TRBD1 (6 bases). The length of the CDR3 is 15 residues. Germline CDR1 reads SGHRS; CDR2 reads YFSETQ. V shed 5 bases and J shed 6 bases, with 20 bases lying between them. The CDR3 is CASSYAGAGVDGYTF. CDR3 coding DNA: TGCGCCAGCAGTTACGCCGGGGCAGGGGTCGATGGCTACACCTTC. The whole variable domain, filled in from reference TRBV5-1 and TRBJ1-2, reads KAGVTQTPRYLIKTRGQQVTLSCSPISGHRSVSWYQQTPGQGLQFLFEYFSETQRNKGNFPGRFSGRQFSNSRSEMNVSTLELGDSALYLCASSYAGAGVDGYTFGSGTRLTVV.

The V and J genes are TRBV19 and TRBJ1-1; D perhaps matches TRBD1 (5 bases). The CDR3 is made up of 14 amino acids. Between the trimmed V and J ends, which lost 0 bases and 1 base, there was a span of 6 bases. Looked up from germline, CDR1 is LNHDA and CDR2 is SQIVND (reference sequence). The CDR3 is CASSIEDRNTEAFF. In DNA form, the CDR3 reads TGTGCCAGTAGTATAGAAGACAGGAACACTGAAGCTTTCTTT. Variable domain in full (rest from reference TRBV19 and TRBJ1-1): DGGITQSPKYLFRKEGQNVTLSCEQNLNHDAMYWYRQDPGQGLRLIYYSQIVNDFQKGDIAEGYSVSREKKESFPLTVTSAQKNPTAFYLCASSIEDRNTEAFFGQGTRLTVV.

This sequence joins TRBV18 and TRBJ1-1; TRBD1 matches at 7 bases. This CDR3 comprises 15 residues. The V gene's germline CDR1 is KGHSH and CDR2 LQKENI. The V and J ends lost 5 bases and 1 base, in that order; junction bases with no gene match: 7. This CDR3 reads CASSRTGTENTEAFF. The CDR3 DNA reads as TGTGCCAGCTCAAGGACCGGGACAGAGAACACTGAAGCTTTCTTT.

The V and J genes are TRBV6-6 and TRBJ1-1; 7 bases map to TRBD1. Germline V gene lookup returns CDR1 MNHNY and CDR2 SVGAGI (reference sequence). V gave up 5 bases and J gave up 0 bases; unmatched junction bases: 3. The CDR3 totals 14 residues. In DNA form, the CDR3 reads TGTGCCAGCAGTGACAGGGACATGAACACTGAAGCTTTCTTT. This sequence encodes CASSDRDMNTEAFF.

This chain links TRBV10-3 with TRBJ1-1; possible D gene TRBD1, 6 bases. Trimming left V 4 bases short and J 1 base short, with 10 bases between. This CDR3 spans 14 amino acids. From germline, CDR1 is ENHRY and CDR2 SYGVKD. The CDR3 region has the DNA TGTGCCATCAGTGCCCAGGGGACGAACACTGAAGCTTTCTTT. Protein sequence: CAISAQGTNTEAFF.

J is TRBJ2-7 and V is TRBV14; no definite D call. The CDR3 has 14 amino acids. Trimming pared 1 base from V and 0 bases from J, leaving 7 bases between. The germline CDR1 and CDR2 sequences are SGHDN and FVKESK. The CDR3 spells CASSQVWTSYEQYF. The CDR3 DNA sequence: TGTGCCAGCAGCCAAGTATGGACCTCCTACGAGCAGTACTTC.

The chain has TRBV6-5 and TRBJ2-4; no clear D. CDR3 size: 13 residues. V dropped 8 bases and J dropped 6 bases, with 14 bases sitting between them. The germline V gene encodes CDR1 MNHEY and CDR2 SVGAGI. The CDR3, as DNA: TGTGCCAGCGCAGGACCGCCCGGAAACATTCAGTACTTC. It is translated as CASAGPPGNIQYF.

This sequence joins TRBV6-1 and TRBJ1-4, with D possibly matching TRBD1 (6 bases). There are 13 residues in the CDR3. The germline V and J ends were trimmed by 8 bases and 6 bases, with 13 bases remaining between them. Per the germline V gene, CDR1 is MNHNS and CDR2 is SASEGT. CDR3 DNA sequence: TGTGCCAGCGGTGCGGGGGCACATGAAAAACTGTTTTTT. Its translation is CASGAGAHEKLFF.

This clone was counted once. This chain links TRBV10-3 with TRBJ2-7; D assignment may be TRBD1 or TRBD2 (5 bases each). Trimming removed 6 bases at V and 12 bases at J, with 18 bases between. Germline loops: CDR1 ENHRY, CDR2 SYGVKD. This CDR3 comprises 12 residues. CDR3 region: CAISETTDRRYF. For the CDR3, the DNA is TGTGCCATCAGCGAGACTACCGACAGACGGTACTTC.

The V and J genes are TRBV14 and TRBJ2-1; the D call may be TRBD1 or TRBD2 (5 bases each). V was trimmed by 4 bases and J by 0 bases, leaving 13 bases between them. The germline V gene encodes CDR1 SGHDN and CDR2 FVKESK. This CDR3 contains 16 residues. This CDR3 reads CASSLGTVGSYNEQFF. CDR3 nucleotide sequence: TGTGCCAGCAGCCTCGGGACGGTGGGCTCCTACAATGAGCAGTTCTTC.

There are a few counts of this clone. The chain employs TRBV7-9 and TRBJ2-2; D gene unclear. Germline values: CDR1 SEHNR, CDR2 FQNEAQ (reference sequence). This CDR3 has 14 residues. The V and J ends lost 2 bases and 7 bases respectively, with 11 bases between them. The CDR3 here is CASSLKRDGGELFF. The CDR3 DNA is TGTGCCAGCAGCTTAAAAAGGGATGGCGGGGAGCTGTTTTTT.

V and J are TRBV20-1 and TRBJ1-1; D is uncertain. The CDR3 contains 11 residues. The germline V and J ends were trimmed by 5 bases and 4 bases, with 8 bases remaining between them. Germline CDR1 is DFQATT and CDR2 is SNEGSKA (reference sequence). The chain's CDR3 is CSAGSGTEAFF. Written as DNA, the CDR3 is TGCAGTGCTGGTTCGGGCACTGAAGCTTTCTTT.

The chain links TRBV19 to TRBJ1-1; 11 bases map to TRBD1. V trimming: 7 bases; J trimming: 5 bases; junction bases outside the gene matches: 6. This CDR3 has 14 amino acids. Germline CDR1 and CDR2: LNHDA and SQIVND (reference sequence). In nucleotides, the CDR3 is TGTGCCAGTACCACGGACAGGGGGCTTACTGAAGCTTTCTTT. Its translation is CASTTDRGLTEAFF.

The V and J genes are TRBV6-6 and TRBJ2-7; a weak D match, TRBD2 (5 bases). The CDR3 covers 13 residues. Germline CDR1 MNHNY, CDR2 SVGAGI (reference sequence). V was pared by 2 bases and J by 7 bases, with 12 bases between. CDR3 sequence: CASSYGLLREQYF. In DNA, the CDR3 is TGTGCCAGCAGTTACGGACTCCTGAGAGAGCAGTACTTC.

The chain recombines TRBV19 with TRBJ2-7; 7 nucleotides align to TRBD1. The V gene end was trimmed by 6 bases and the J gene end by 4 bases; junction bases not matched to a gene: 12. This CDR3 contains 15 residues. In germline, CDR1 is LNHDA, CDR2 SQIVND (reference sequence). The CDR3 region has the DNA TGTGCCAGTAGCTTGACAGGGTCGTCTCTATACGAGCAGTACTTC. It encodes CASSLTGSSLYEQYF.

The chain couples TRBV7-9 to TRBJ2-2, with 10 bases matching TRBD2. In germline, CDR1 is SEHNR, CDR2 FQNEAQ (reference sequence). The CDR3 consists of 15 residues. With V trimmed by 1 base and J by 6 bases, 2 bases remained unmatched. CDR3 nucleotide sequence: TGTGCCAGCAGCTTAGTACTAGCGGGATCCGGGGAGCTGTTTTTT. This encodes CASSLVLAGSGELFF.

This clone was counted once. This chain uses TRBV28 with TRBJ1-2, with 9 bases identical to TRBD1. V lost 3 bases to trimming and J lost 6 bases; unmatched junction nucleotides: 8. There are 15 residues in the CDR3. The germline gives CDR1 MDHEN, CDR2 SYDVKM. The CDR3 protein is CASSFPGQGTNGYTF. In nucleotides, the CDR3 is TGTGCCAGCAGTTTTCCGGGACAGGGCACAAATGGCTACACCTTC.

The chain is built from TRBV4-1 and TRBJ1-5, with a tentative D call TRBD1 (6 bases). This CDR3 is built from 17 residues. Germline assignment: CDR1 MGHRA and CDR2 YSYEKL. Trimming removed 0 bases from V and 6 bases from J, with 18 bases in between. CDR3: CASSQDGGGRVVQPQHF. The CDR3 coding sequence is TGCGCCAGCAGCCAAGATGGGGGCGGTCGGGTCGTTCAGCCCCAGCATTTT.

This clone turned up a few times. The V and J genes are TRBV30 and TRBJ1-1; the D is unclear. Germline values: CDR1 GTSNPN, CDR2 SVGIG (reference sequence). The ends were cut back, 4 bases at V and 5 bases at J, with 11 bases in the middle. CDR3 size: 12 residues. The CDR3 spells CAWTSAGTEAFF. Written as DNA, the CDR3 is TGTGCCTGGACCTCCGCCGGGACTGAAGCTTTCTTT.

The CDR3 sequence is CASSLRPTSGNTIYF. The CDR3 DNA sequence: TGTGCCAGCAGCCTCAGGCCTACCTCTGGAAACACCATATATTTT. This rearrangement joins TRBV13 to TRBJ1-3, with D unresolved. Trimming took off 5 bases at V and 0 bases at J, with 11 bases between the two ends. Germline values: CDR1 PRHDT, CDR2 FYEKMQ (reference sequence). This CDR3 spans 15 amino acids. Filled out from reference TRBV13 and TRBJ1-3, the complete variable domain reads AAGVIQSPRHLIKEKRETATLKCYPIPRHDTVYWYQQGPGQDPQFLISFYEKMQSDKGSIPDRFSAQQFSDYHSELNMSSLELGDSALYFCASSLRPTSGNTIYFGEGSWLTVV.

The chain carries TRBV5-4 and TRBJ2-2; D gene unclear. Deletions cut 10 bases from V and 0 bases from J, with 10 bases between. The CDR3 is 13 amino acids. Per the germline V gene, CDR1 is SGHNT and CDR2 is YYREEE (reference sequence). Written as DNA, the CDR3 is TGTGCCGACGGCAGTACGAACACCGGGGAGCTGTTTTTT. Translated: CADGSTNTGELFF.

This chain uses TRBV5-8 with TRBJ2-6; tentatively, D is TRBD1 (6 bases). With 0 bases removed from V and 0 bases from J, the gap between germline ends came to 13 bases. Germline CDR1 reads SGHTS; CDR2 reads YDEGEE. This CDR3 is 18 amino acids long. CDR3 sequence (DNA): TGTGCCAGCAGCTTGGTTTTGGACAGCCGCTCTGGGGCCAACGTCCTGACTTTC. Residues: CASSLVLDSRSGANVLTF. The variable domain in full, with the rest retrieved from reference TRBV5-8 and TRBJ2-6, is EAGVTQSPTHLIKTRGQQATLRCSPISGHTSVYWYQQALGLGLQFLLWYDEGEERNRGNFPPRFSGRQFPNYSSELNVNALELEDSALYLCASSLVLDSRSGANVLTFGAGSRLTVL.

This clone was counted between two and nine times. The chain uses TRBV6-5 and TRBJ1-5; perhaps TRBD1 as D (6 bases). This CDR3 has 14 amino acids. Trimming took 5 bases from V and 6 from J, leaving 14 bases between them. CDR1 MNHEY and CDR2 SVGAGI come from the germline V gene. CDR3 loop: CASSGGGFGQPQHF. The CDR3 DNA is TGTGCCAGCAGTGGGGGCGGGTTTGGTCAGCCCCAGCATTTT.

The chain employs TRBV10-1 and TRBJ1-1; perhaps TRBD1 as D (5 bases). The CDR3 is 14 residues long. Trimming shortened V by 4 bases and J by 4 bases, and 13 bases separated the two germline ends. Germline V gene data show CDR1 as WNHNN and CDR2 as SYGVQD (reference sequence). CDR3 coding DNA: TGCGCCAGCAGTGCTATGGGGGGGAGCACTGAAGCTTTCTTT. Amino acids: CASSAMGGSTEAFF.

V and J are TRBV6-1 and TRBJ2-1; TRBD2 aligns across 11 bases. Germline V gives CDR1 MNHNS, CDR2 SASEGT. The CDR3 runs to 13 residues. V dropped 3 bases and J dropped 10; count of bases not matched to a gene: 2. The DNA for the CDR3 is TGTGCCAGCAGTGAGACTAGCGGGACAGAGCAGTTCTTC. Encoded protein: CASSETSGTEQFF.

This chain links TRBV27 with TRBJ2-5; the D gene is possibly TRBD1 (5 bases). CDR1 MNHEY and CDR2 SMNVEV come from the germline V gene (reference sequence). The CDR3 spans 15 residues. Trimming removed 3 bases from V and 2 bases from J, with 13 bases in between. The CDR3: CASSFGATVQETQYF. CDR3 nucleotide sequence: TGTGCCAGCAGTTTTGGGGCGACAGTTCAAGAGACCCAGTACTTC.

The chain combines TRBV5-1 with TRBJ2-5; D unresolved. The V end was cut by 5 bases, the J end by 5 bases, with 10 bases between. The germline V gene encodes CDR1 SGHRS and CDR2 YFSETQ. The CDR3 loop spans 12 amino acids. CDR3 residues: CASSLGSETQYF. In DNA form, the CDR3 reads TGCGCCAGCAGTCTGGGGTCTGAGACCCAGTACTTC.

This clone has only one observation. The V gene is TRBV10-1, the J gene TRBJ2-7; D ambiguous. This CDR3 has 10 residues. The germline V gene has CDR1 WNHNN and CDR2 SYGVQD (reference sequence). CDR3 DNA: TGCAACATATGGTCCTACGAGCAGTACTTC. The encoded protein is CNIWSYEQYF.

The chain combines TRBV19 with TRBJ2-2; D uncertain. This CDR3 is built from 14 residues. V lost 4 bases, J lost 6 bases, and 12 bases lay in between. From germline, CDR1 is LNHDA and CDR2 SQIVND (reference sequence). The CDR3 region has the DNA TGTGCCAGTAGTAGGAACTTGAGGCCCGGGGAGCTGTTTTTT. Translation: CASSRNLRPGELFF.

This clone was picked up a small number of times. The chain links TRBV6-5 to TRBJ1-4; 8 nucleotides line up with TRBD1. J lost 8 bases, V lost 5 bases, and 10 bases had no gene match. Germline loops: CDR1 MNHEY, CDR2 SVGAGI. The CDR3 totals 15 residues. CDR3 amino acids: CASSPTGGVGEKLFF. CDR3 DNA: TGTGCCAGCAGTCCCACAGGGGGAGTGGGGGAAAAACTGTTTTTT.